The source of this TCR beta chain is a study of control samples from healthy donors and cancer patients. This CDR3 has 12 amino acids. Looked up from germline, CDR1 is MNHEY and CDR2 is SMNVEV (reference sequence). Trimming removed 3 bases at V and 7 bases at J, with 10 bases between. Some clones are missing from TCRdb's copy, which holds only in-frame ones; the method was immunoSEQ multiplex PCR. The repertoire consists of some 110,000 clones, with 93% occurring once and the leading ten covering 2.6%. The source of this sequence is a man aged 25-45 years in good health. The chain is built from TRBV27 and TRBJ2-7; D perhaps matches TRBD2 (6 bases). Sequenced material: blood. In nucleotides, the CDR3 is TGTGCCAGCAGTTTCCTGGGAGGTGAGCAGTACTTC. Amino acids: CASSFLGGEQYF.